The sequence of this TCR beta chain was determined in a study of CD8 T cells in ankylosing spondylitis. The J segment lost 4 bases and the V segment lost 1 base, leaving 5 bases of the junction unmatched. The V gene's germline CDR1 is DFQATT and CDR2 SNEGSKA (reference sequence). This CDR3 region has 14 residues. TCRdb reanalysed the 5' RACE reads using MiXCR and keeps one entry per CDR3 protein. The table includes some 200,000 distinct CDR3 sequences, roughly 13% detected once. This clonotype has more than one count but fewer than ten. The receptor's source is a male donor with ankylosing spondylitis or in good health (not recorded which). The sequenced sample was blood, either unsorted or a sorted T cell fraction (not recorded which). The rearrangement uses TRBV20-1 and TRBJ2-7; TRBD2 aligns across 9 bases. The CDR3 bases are TGCAGTGCTAGAGCCCCTAGCGGGACTTACGAGCAGTACTTC. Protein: CSARAPSGTYEQYF.